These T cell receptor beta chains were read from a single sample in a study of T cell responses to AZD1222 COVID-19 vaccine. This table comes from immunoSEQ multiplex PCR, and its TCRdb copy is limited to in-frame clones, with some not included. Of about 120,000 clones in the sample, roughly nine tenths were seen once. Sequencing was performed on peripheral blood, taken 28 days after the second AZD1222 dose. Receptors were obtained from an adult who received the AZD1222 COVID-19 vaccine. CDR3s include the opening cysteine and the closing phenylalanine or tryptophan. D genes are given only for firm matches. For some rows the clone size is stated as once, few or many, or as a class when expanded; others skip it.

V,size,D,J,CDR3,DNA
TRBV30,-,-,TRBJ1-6,CAWSGADNSPLHF,TGTGCCTGGAGTGGGGCCGATAATTCACCCCTCCACTTT
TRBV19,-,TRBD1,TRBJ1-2,CASSHDRVVNYGYTF,TGTGCCAGTAGTCACGACAGGGTGGTGAACTATGGCTACACCTTC
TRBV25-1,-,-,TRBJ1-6,CASSGDGHYNSPLHF,TGTGCCAGCAGTGGGGACGGACACTATAATTCACCCCTCCACTTT
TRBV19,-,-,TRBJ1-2,CASGLGAGYGYTF,TGTGCCAGTGGGTTGGGGGCCGGCTATGGCTACACCTTC
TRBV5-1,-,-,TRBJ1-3,CASSPTLGTTGNTIYF,TGCGCCAGCAGTCCTACCCTTGGGACAACTGGAAACACCATATATTTT
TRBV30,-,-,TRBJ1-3,CAWSVGYSGNTIYF,TGTGCCTGGAGTGTCGGGTACTCTGGAAACACCATATATTTT
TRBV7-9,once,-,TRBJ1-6,CASSFGDPGHSPLHF,TGTGCCAGCAGCTTCGGAGACCCGGGGCATTCACCCCTCCACTTT
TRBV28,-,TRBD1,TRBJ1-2,CASSPDRDYGYTF,TGTGCCAGCAGTCCCGACAGGGACTATGGCTACACCTTC
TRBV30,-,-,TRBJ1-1,CAWSVLPNTEAFF,TGTGCCTGGAGTGTACTCCCGAACACTGAAGCTTTCTTT
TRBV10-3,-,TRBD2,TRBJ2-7,CAISDAGGRSYEQYF,TGTGCCATCAGTGACGCGGGGGGGCGGTCCTACGAGCAGTACTTC
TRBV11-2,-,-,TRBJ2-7,CASSLNPGGPYEQYF,TGTGCCAGCAGCTTAAATCCGGGGGGCCCCTACGAGCAGTACTTC
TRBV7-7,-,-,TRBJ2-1,CASSPEGPIGRQFF,TGTGCTAGCAGCCCGGAGGGCCCAATAGGACGCCAGTTCTTC
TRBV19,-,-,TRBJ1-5,CASSSGRNGNQPQHF,TGTGCCAGTAGTTCAGGACGGAATGGCAATCAGCCCCAGCATTTT
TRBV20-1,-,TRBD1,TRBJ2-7,CSASRDRGYEQYF,TGCAGTGCTAGTCGGGACAGGGGGTACGAGCAGTACTTC
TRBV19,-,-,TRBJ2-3,CAGPSGLSTDTQYF,TGTGCCGGACCGTCTGGACTCAGCACAGATACGCAGTATTTT
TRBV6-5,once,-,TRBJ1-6,CASSYSGLHNSPLHF,TGTGCCAGCAGTTACTCCGGCCTCCATAATTCACCCCTCCACTTT
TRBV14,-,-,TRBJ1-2,CASSQQGSYGYTF,TGTGCCAGCAGCCAACAGGGATCCTATGGCTACACCTTC
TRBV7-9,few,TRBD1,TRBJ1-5,CASSSDRGRNQPQHF,TGTGCCAGCAGCTCGGACAGGGGGCGCAATCAGCCCCAGCATTTT
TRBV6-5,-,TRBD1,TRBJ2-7,CASSRDRGLYEQYF,TGTGCCAGCAGTCGCGACAGGGGGCTATACGAGCAGTACTTC
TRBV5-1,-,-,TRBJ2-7,CASSLGSGLSSYEQYF,TGCGCCAGCAGCTTGGGTTCGGGACTGAGCTCCTACGAGCAGTACTTC
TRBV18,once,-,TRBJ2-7,CASSPFVRTLSYEQYF,TGTGCCAGCTCACCGTTCGTCCGGACACTCTCCTACGAGCAGTACTTC
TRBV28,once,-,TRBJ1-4,CASSLAGGEKLFF,TGTGCCAGCAGTTTAGCGGGTGGTGAAAAACTGTTTTTT
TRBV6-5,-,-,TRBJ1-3,CASRQGQEGGNTIYF,TGTGCCAGCAGGCAGGGACAAGAGGGTGGAAACACCATATATTTT
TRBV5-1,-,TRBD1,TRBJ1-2,CATHTPGQIYGYTF,TGCGCCACCCACACACCGGGACAGATTTATGGCTACACCTTC
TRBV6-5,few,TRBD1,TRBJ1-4,CASSRQGRNEKLFF,TGTGCCAGCAGTAGACAGGGCAGGAATGAAAAACTGTTTTTT
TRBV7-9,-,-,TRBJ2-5,CASSFAGETQYF,TGTGCCAGCAGCTTCGCCGGGGAGACCCAGTACTTC
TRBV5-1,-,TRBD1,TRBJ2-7,CASSLNRGIYEQYF,TGCGCCAGCAGCTTAAACAGGGGGATTTACGAGCAGTACTTC
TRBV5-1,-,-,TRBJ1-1,CASTRGLNTEAFF,TGCGCCAGCACCCGAGGTCTGAACACTGAAGCTTTCTTT
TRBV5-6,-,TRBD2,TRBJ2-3,CASSRTSGGYTDTQYF,TGTGCCAGCAGTCGGACTAGCGGGGGCTACACAGATACGCAGTATTTT
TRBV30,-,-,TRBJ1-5,CAWNLGVNQPQHF,TGTGCCTGGAATCTAGGGGTCAATCAGCCCCAGCATTTT
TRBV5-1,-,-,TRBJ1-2,CASSLDLGWGYGYTF,TGCGCCAGCAGCTTGGATTTGGGTTGGGGCTATGGCTACACCTTC
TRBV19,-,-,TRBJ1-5,CASRTEVNQPQHF,TGTGCCAGTAGGACAGAGGTCAATCAGCCCCAGCATTTT